Presented here are 27 T cell receptor beta chains from one specimen sequenced in a study of T-cell reconstitution after alpha-beta-depleted transplantation in children. TCRbeta library preparation incorporated unique molecular identifiers. TCRdb passed the PCR reads through MiXCR, listing each CDR3 protein once. Among roughly 100,000 distinct CDR3 sequences, around 7.8% were seen once, and the ten largest hold roughly 15%. The material was PBMCs, obtained before TCRalphabeta/CD19-depleted stem cell transplant. Every receptor here comes from a boy between 2 and 15 years old with acute lymphoblastic leukemia, due to receive a stem cell transplant.

In this sample, this clonotype turned up a few times. The chain combines TRBV12-3 or TRBV12-4 with TRBJ2-3; 10 positions match TRBD2. Trimming at V came to 6 bases and at J to 2 bases, leaving 2 bases not matched to a gene. There are 14 residues in the CDR3. The CDR3 sequence is CASSLAGATDTQYF. The DNA of the CDR3 is TGTGCCAGCAGCCTAGCGGGGGCCACAGATACGCAGTATTTT.

The rearrangement joins TRBV5-1 to TRBJ1-4; 9 bases line up with TRBD1. Germline V gene lookup returns CDR1 SGHRS and CDR2 YFSETQ. The junction had 4 bases not matched to a gene; V was cut back by 2 bases and J by 11 bases. The CDR3 is made up of 13 amino acids. In nucleotides, the CDR3 is TGCGCCAGCAGCTTAACCGGGACAGGGAAACTGTTTTTT. Residues: CASSLTGTGKLFF.

This rearrangement joins TRBV3-1 to TRBJ2-7; no clear D. The CDR3 runs 11 residues. The germline V gene encodes CDR1 LGHDT and CDR2 YNNKEL (reference sequence). The germline V and J ends were trimmed by 5 bases and 5 bases, with 7 bases remaining between them. In DNA form, the CDR3 reads TGTGCCAGCAGCTCATTCAACGAGCAGTACTTC. Translation gives CASSSFNEQYF.

The sample holds a few counts of this clonotype. The chain is built from TRBV18 and TRBJ2-6; D ambiguous. This CDR3 comprises 15 residues. Germline V gives CDR1 KGHSH, CDR2 LQKENI. The V end lost 3 bases, the J end lost 0 bases, and 6 bases lay between the germline ends. The CDR3 nucleotides are TGTGCCAGCTCACCGTCCGCCTCTGGGGCCAACGTCCTGACTTTC. It encodes CASSPSASGANVLTF.

This clonotype came up many times. The CDR3 loop is CASSPGQAKYGYTF. The DNA for the CDR3 is TGCGCCAGCAGCCCCGGACAGGCAAAGTATGGCTACACCTTC. The rearrangement joins TRBV5-1 to TRBJ1-2; 7 bases line up with TRBD1. V lost 4 bases to trimming and J lost 5 bases; unmatched junction nucleotides: 8. CDR1 and CDR2 (germline): SGHRS, YFSETQ. The CDR3 sequence is 14 residues long.

The chain links TRBV5-6 to TRBJ1-4; D uncertain. The germline V gene has CDR1 SGHDT and CDR2 YYEEEE. V lost 3 bases and J lost 8, with 20 bases in between. This CDR3 is built from 16 residues. CDR3 loop: CASSSRLALQAEKLFF. For the CDR3, the DNA is TGTGCCAGCAGCTCCCGCCTGGCCTTGCAGGCCGAAAAACTGTTTTTT.

The genes are TRBV2 and TRBJ2-7; 9 bases agree with TRBD1. The CDR3 sequence is 15 residues long. V was pared by 7 bases and J by 0 bases, with 7 bases of the junction left unmatched. Germline-derived CDR1 and CDR2 are SNHLY and FYNNEI. CDR3 in DNA: TGTGCCAGCACCGGACAGGGGATGTACTCCTACGAGCAGTACTTC. It encodes CASTGQGMYSYEQYF.

The chain employs TRBV4-3 and TRBJ1-4; TRBD1 aligns across 7 bases. This CDR3 contains 19 residues. V dropped 0 bases and J dropped 1; count of bases not matched to a gene: 11. The germline CDR1 and CDR2 sequences are LGHNA and YSLEER. The CDR3 sequence: CASSQDLNTGVRTNEKLFF. CDR3 nucleotide sequence: TGCGCCAGCAGCCAAGATCTTAATACAGGGGTACGAACTAATGAAAAACTGTTTTTT.

This clonotype was observed at least ten times. The chain couples TRBV25-1 to TRBJ1-1; D ambiguous. The CDR3 is 14 amino acids. The V and J ends lost 3 bases and 4 bases respectively, with 12 bases between them. CDR1 MGHDK and CDR2 SYGVNS come from the germline V gene. This CDR3 is CASSEIPAGTEAFF. CDR3 sequence (DNA): TGTGCCAGCAGTGAGATACCGGCGGGCACTGAAGCTTTCTTT.

The chain recombines TRBV7-9 with TRBJ2-1; D gene unclear. Trimming stripped 3 bases from V and 0 bases from J, with 12 bases between. The CDR3 sequence is 16 residues long. From germline, CDR1 is SEHNR and CDR2 FQNEAQ (reference sequence). The CDR3 DNA sequence: TGTGCCAGCAGCTTTCCAGGTAGTTTCTCCTACAATGAGCAGTTCTTC. This encodes CASSFPGSFSYNEQFF.

V gene TRBV3-1 combines with J gene TRBJ2-3; D might be TRBD2 (6 bases). The CDR3 sequence is 17 residues long. V dropped 4 bases and J dropped 0 bases, with 17 bases sitting between them. The V gene's germline CDR1 is LGHDT and CDR2 YNNKEL (reference sequence). The CDR3 protein is CASSPFGGLTSTDTQYF. In DNA form, the CDR3 reads TGTGCCAGCAGCCCCTTTGGGGGGTTGACTAGCACAGATACGCAGTATTTT.

In its sample, this clonotype was seen many times. V usage is TRBV15 and J usage is TRBJ1-5; D is unclear. The germline V gene encodes CDR1 LNHNV and CDR2 YYDKDF (reference sequence). This CDR3 is built from 18 residues. V shed 5 bases and J shed 0 bases, with 20 bases lying between them. This CDR3 reads CATSYPRNDGHSNQPQHF. CDR3 bases: TGTGCCACCAGCTACCCGAGAAATGACGGCCATAGCAATCAGCCCCAGCATTTT. Combining the CDR3 with reference TRBV15 and TRBJ1-5 gives the whole variable domain DAMVIQNPRYQVTQFGKPVTLSCSQTLNHNVMYWYQQKSSQAPKLLFHYYDKDFNNEADTPDNFQSRRPNTSFCFLDIRSPGLGDTAMYLCATSYPRNDGHSNQPQHFGDGTRLSIL.

This clonotype showed up many times. The chain joins TRBV6-2 or TRBV6-3 to TRBJ2-6, with no clear D. This CDR3 has 15 amino acids. Germline V lookup: CDR1 MNHEY, CDR2 SVGEGT. V lost 0 bases and J 3 bases, leaving 6 bases between the germline ends. The CDR3 loop reads CASSYSQGGANVLTF. In nucleotides, the CDR3 is TGTGCCAGCAGTTACTCGCAAGGTGGGGCCAACGTCCTGACTTTC.

The gene calls are TRBV20-1 and TRBJ2-7; D is unclear. CDR3 length equals 14 residues. The V end was cut by 6 bases, the J end by 4 bases, with 19 bases between. Per germline, CDR1 DFQATT and CDR2 SNEGSKA (reference sequence). The CDR3 here is CSAEDGQAVYEQYF. As DNA, the CDR3 is TGCAGTGCCGAAGATGGGCAGGCTGTATACGAGCAGTACTTC.

The CDR3: CSAPRQGAETTEAFF. CDR3 DNA sequence: TGCAGTGCTCCCCGACAGGGGGCTGAAACCACTGAAGCTTTCTTT. The chain has TRBV20-1 and TRBJ1-1; 10 bases match TRBD1. The CDR3 length is 15 residues. Germline CDR1 is DFQATT and CDR2 is SNEGSKA (reference sequence). Unmatched junction bases numbered 10, after V lost 5 bases and J lost 4 bases.

This clonotype was counted ten times or more. This CDR3 is CASSYGQGTEAFF. In DNA, the CDR3 is TGTGCCAGCAGTTACGGTCAGGGCACTGAAGCTTTCTTT. The V call is TRBV6-2 or TRBV6-3, the J call TRBJ1-1; D possibly corresponds to TRBD1 (5 bases). The CDR3 extends over 13 amino acids. Between the trimmed V and J ends, which lost 2 bases and 4 bases, there was a span of 8 bases. Looked up from germline, CDR1 is MNHEY and CDR2 is SVGEGT.

Only a few counts were recorded for this clonotype. The junction shows a germline mismatch at one end, possibly a read error. The chain links TRBV6-5 to TRBJ2-3, with 13 nucleotides matching TRBD2. Germline V CDR1 and CDR2: MNHEY, SVGAGI. This CDR3 is 17 amino acids long. CDR3 bases: TGTGCCATCAGTTACCCCCCGGGACTAGCGGGGACAGATACGCAGTATTTT. It translates to CAISYPPGLAGTDTQYF.

This clonotype was detected many times. The rearrangement joins TRBV15 to TRBJ1-1; TRBD1 might be the D (6 bases). Trimming left V 5 bases short and J 7 bases short, with 17 bases between. The CDR3 has 14 amino acids. CDR1 is LNHNV and CDR2 is YYDKDF in the germline V gene (reference sequence). CDR3 protein: CATSPPQRGIEAFF. In nucleotides, the CDR3 is TGTGCCACCAGCCCTCCCCAAAGGGGGATTGAAGCTTTCTTT.

This clonotype was seen at least ten times. The J gene is TRBJ1-1, the V gene TRBV20-1, with D unresolved. The V end was cut by 5 bases, the J end by 7 bases, with 11 bases between. This CDR3 spans 11 amino acids. Germline CDR1 is DFQATT and CDR2 is SNEGSKA (reference sequence). For the CDR3, the DNA is TGCAGTGCTCCCCGGGCCCGTGAAGCTTTCTTT. Translated, it gives CSAPRAREAFF.

The table lists this clonotype with many counts. This chain connects TRBV7-3 to TRBJ2-3; D gene unclear. The germline V and J ends were trimmed by 5 bases and 7 bases, with 13 bases remaining between them. Germline V lookup: CDR1 SGHTA, CDR2 FQGTGA. The CDR3 extends over 13 amino acids. The CDR3: CASSPRAHYTQYF. As DNA, the CDR3 is TGTGCCAGCAGCCCTAGGGCCCACTATACGCAGTATTTT.

The V gene is TRBV15, the J gene TRBJ2-2; 11 nucleotides align to TRBD2. V was pared by 0 bases and J by 2 bases, with 8 bases of the junction left unmatched. The CDR3 spans 19 residues. In germline, CDR1 is LNHNV, CDR2 YYDKDF (reference sequence). The CDR3 region is CATSRDLRLAGGNTGELFF. CDR3 bases: TGTGCCACCAGCAGAGATTTGCGCCTAGCGGGGGGTAACACCGGGGAGCTGTTTTTT.

The chain combines TRBV19 with TRBJ2-1; 12 bases are a match to TRBD1. J gave up 10 bases and V 3 bases, and 16 bases lay outside the gene matches. The CDR3 contains 18 residues. Germline CDR1 LNHDA, CDR2 SQIVND (reference sequence). CDR3 protein: CASSIVLVRDRGHQEQFF. The CDR3 DNA reads TGTGCCAGTAGTATCGTCCTCGTCCGGGACAGGGGGCATCAAGAGCAGTTCTTC.

This clonotype was seen only a few times. The V call is TRBV7-9, the J call TRBJ2-3; 10 bases align to TRBD2. J was trimmed by 1 base and V by 3 bases; bases with no gene match: 4. Germline V lookup: CDR1 SEHNR, CDR2 FQNEAQ (reference sequence). This CDR3 region has 16 residues. CDR3 residues: CASSFLAGARTDTQYF. For the CDR3, the DNA is TGTGCCAGCAGCTTCCTAGCGGGGGCCCGCACAGATACGCAGTATTTT.

This clonotype was counted ten times or more. The CDR3 DNA reads as TGTGCCAGCAGTTACTCTCCCGGTCTAAGGAATTCACCCCTCCACTTT. This codes for CASSYSPGLRNSPLHF. V and J are TRBV6-5 and TRBJ1-6; D is unclear. This CDR3 comprises 16 residues. In germline, CDR1 is MNHEY, CDR2 SVGAGI. V lost 0 bases to trimming and J lost 7 bases, with 13 bases between them.

This clonotype was observed a few times. The chain combines TRBV29-1 with TRBJ1-2; TRBD1 might be the D (5 bases). Trimming shortened V by 4 bases and J by 8 bases, and 14 bases separated the two germline ends. In germline, CDR1 is SQVTM, CDR2 ANQGSEA. The CDR3 covers 12 residues. Written as DNA, the CDR3 is TGCAGCGTTGTTTGGGGGTTCGAGGGCTACACCTTC. Encoded protein: CSVVWGFEGYTF. Filled out from reference TRBV29-1 and TRBJ1-2, the complete variable domain reads SAVISQKPSRDICQRGTSLTIQCQVDSQVTMMFWYRQQPGQSLTLIATANQGSEATYESGFVIDKFPISRPNLTFSTLTVSNMSPEDSSIYLCSVVWGFEGYTFGSGTRLTVV.

This clonotype was counted many times. The J gene is TRBJ2-1, the V gene TRBV7-3, with 8 nucleotides matching TRBD2. V was clipped by 5 bases and J by 2 bases; unmatched bases: 8. CDR3 size: 16 residues. Germline V gene sequence: CDR1 SGHTA, CDR2 FQGTGA. CDR3 amino acids: CASSISGGRTYNEQFF. CDR3 sequence (DNA): TGTGCCAGCAGCATAAGCGGGGGCAGGACCTACAATGAGCAGTTCTTC.

Only a few counts were recorded for this clonotype. The chain recombines TRBV11-2 with TRBJ1-6; D is undetermined. There are 17 residues in the CDR3. Per the germline V gene, CDR1 is SGHAT and CDR2 is FQNNGV. The germline V and J ends were trimmed by 1 base and 0 bases, with 10 bases remaining between them. In DNA, the CDR3 is TGTGCCAGCAGCTTAGGGAGCCCAAGCTCCTATAATTCACCCCTCCACTTT. Protein sequence: CASSLGSPSSYNSPLHF.